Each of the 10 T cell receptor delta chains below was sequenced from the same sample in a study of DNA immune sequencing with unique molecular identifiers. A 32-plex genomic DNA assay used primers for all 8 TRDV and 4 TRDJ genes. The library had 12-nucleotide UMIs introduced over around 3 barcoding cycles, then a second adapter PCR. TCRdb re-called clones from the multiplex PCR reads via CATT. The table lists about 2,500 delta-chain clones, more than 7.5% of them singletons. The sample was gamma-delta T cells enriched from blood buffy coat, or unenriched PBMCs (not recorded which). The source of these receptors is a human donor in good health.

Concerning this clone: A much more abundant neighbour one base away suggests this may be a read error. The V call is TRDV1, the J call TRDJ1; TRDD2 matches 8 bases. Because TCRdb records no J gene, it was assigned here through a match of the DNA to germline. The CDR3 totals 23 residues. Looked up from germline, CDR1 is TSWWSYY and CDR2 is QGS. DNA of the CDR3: TGTGCTCTTGGGGACCTACCAAGGACTTCCTACGTCCGGGGGGGGACGTACACTGATAAACTCATCTTT. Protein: CALGDLPRTSYVRGGTYTDKLIF.

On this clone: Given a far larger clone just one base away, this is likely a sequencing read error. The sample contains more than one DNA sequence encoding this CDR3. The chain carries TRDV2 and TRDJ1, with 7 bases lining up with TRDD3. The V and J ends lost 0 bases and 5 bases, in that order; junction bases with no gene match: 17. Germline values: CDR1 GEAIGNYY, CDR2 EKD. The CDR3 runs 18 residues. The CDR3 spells CACDTVGGGDIRSDKLIF. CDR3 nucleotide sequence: TGTGCCTGTGACACCGTAGGAGGTGGGGATATCCGATCTGATAAACTCATCTTT.

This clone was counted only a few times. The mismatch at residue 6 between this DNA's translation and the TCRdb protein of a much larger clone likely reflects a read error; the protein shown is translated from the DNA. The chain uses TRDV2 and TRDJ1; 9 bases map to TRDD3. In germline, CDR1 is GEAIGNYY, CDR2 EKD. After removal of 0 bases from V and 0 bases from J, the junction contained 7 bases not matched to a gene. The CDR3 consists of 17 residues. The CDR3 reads CACDTMRGYGNTDKLIF. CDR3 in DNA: TGTGCCTGTGACACCATGCGGGGATACGGTAACACCGATAAACTCATCTTT.

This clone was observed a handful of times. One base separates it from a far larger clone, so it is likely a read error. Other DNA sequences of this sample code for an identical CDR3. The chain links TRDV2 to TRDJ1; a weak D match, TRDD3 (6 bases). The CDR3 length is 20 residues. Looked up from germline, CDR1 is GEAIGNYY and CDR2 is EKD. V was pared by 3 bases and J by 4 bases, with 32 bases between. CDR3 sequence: CACDALPTSLGIKGIDKLIF. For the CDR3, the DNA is TGTGCCTGTGACGCTCTACCTACGTCTCTGGGAATAAAGGGGATCGATAAACTCATCTTT.

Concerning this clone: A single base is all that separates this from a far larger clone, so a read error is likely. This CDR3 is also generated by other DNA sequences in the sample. The CDR3 is CACDTLGTTNGSWDTRQMFF. CDR3 nucleotides: TGTGCCTGTGACACCTTGGGGACCACGAACGGCTCCTGGGACACCAGACAGATGTTTTTC. V is TRDV2 and J is TRDJ3; maybe TRDD3 (5 bases). There are 20 residues in the CDR3. The germline CDR1 and CDR2 sequences are GEAIGNYY and EKD.

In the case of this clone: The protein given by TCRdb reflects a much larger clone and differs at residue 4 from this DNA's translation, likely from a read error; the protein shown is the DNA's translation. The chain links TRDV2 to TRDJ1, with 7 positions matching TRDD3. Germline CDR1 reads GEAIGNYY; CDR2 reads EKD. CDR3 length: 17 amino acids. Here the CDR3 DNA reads TGTGCCTGTGGCACCCTCGTGTTGGGGGAGAACACCGATAAACTCATCTTT. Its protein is CACGTLVLGENTDKLIF.

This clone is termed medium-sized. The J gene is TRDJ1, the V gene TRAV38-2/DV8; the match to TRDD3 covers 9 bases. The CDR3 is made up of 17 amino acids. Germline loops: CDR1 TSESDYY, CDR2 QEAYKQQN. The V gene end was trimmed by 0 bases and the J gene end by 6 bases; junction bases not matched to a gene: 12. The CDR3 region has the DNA TGTGCTTATAGGAGCGCGTTTTTTGGGGGATATTCGAATAAACTCATCTTT. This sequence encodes CAYRSAFFGGYSNKLIF.

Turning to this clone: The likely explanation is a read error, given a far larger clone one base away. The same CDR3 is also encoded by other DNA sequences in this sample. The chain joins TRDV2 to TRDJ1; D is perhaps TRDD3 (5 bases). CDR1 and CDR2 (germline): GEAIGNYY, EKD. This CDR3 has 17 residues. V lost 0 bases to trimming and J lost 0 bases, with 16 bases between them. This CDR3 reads CACDTLTGGHDTDKLIF. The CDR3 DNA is TGTGCCTGTGACACCTTAACCGGGGGGCATGACACCGATAAACTCATCTTT.

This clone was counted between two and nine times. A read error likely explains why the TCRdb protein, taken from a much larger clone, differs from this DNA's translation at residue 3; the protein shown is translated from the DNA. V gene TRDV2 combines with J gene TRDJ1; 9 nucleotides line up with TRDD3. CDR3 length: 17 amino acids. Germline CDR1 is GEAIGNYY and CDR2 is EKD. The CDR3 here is CAYDTVRGYGNTDKLIF. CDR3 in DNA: TGTGCCTATGACACCGTGCGGGGATACGGTAACACCGATAAACTCATCTTT.

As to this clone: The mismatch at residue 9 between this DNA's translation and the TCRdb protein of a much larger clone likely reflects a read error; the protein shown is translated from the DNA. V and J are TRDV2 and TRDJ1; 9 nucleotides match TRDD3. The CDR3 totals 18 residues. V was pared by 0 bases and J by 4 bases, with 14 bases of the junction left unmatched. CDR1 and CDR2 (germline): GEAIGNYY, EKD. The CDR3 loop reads CACDTVTTMGDNGDKLIF. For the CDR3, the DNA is TGTGCCTGTGACACCGTAACCACAATGGGGGATAATGGCGATAAACTCATCTTT.